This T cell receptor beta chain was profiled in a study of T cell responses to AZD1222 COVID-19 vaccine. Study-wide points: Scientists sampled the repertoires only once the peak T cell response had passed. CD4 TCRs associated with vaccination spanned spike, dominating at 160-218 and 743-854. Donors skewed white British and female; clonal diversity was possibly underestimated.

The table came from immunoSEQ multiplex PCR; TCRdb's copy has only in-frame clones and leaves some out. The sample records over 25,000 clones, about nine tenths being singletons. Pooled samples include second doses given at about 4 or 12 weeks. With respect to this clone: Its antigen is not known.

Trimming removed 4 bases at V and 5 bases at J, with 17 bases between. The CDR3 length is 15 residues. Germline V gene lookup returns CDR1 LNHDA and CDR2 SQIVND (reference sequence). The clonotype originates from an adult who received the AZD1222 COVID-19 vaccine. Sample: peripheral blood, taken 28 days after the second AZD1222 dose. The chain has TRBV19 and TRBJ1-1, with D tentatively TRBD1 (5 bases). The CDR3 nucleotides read TGTGCCAGTAGTACCGGCGGGGGGACGAGGACTGAAGCTTTCTTT. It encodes CASSTGGGTRTEAFF.